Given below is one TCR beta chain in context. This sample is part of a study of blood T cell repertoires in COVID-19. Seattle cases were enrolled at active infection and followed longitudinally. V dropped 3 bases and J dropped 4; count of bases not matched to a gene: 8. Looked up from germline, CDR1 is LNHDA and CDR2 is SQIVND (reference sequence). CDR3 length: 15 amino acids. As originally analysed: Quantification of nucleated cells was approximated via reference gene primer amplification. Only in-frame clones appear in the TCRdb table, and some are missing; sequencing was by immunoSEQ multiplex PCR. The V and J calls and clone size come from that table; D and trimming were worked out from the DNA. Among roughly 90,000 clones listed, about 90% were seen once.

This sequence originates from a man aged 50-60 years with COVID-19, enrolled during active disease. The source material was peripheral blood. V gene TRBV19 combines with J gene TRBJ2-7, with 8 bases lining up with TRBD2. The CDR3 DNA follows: TGTGCCAGTAGTATGTCGTCTAGCGGGCCTTACGAGCAGTACTTC. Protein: CASSMSSSGPYEQYF. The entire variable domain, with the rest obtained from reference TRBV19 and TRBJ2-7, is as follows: DGGITQSPKYLFRKEGQNVTLSCEQNLNHDAMYWYRQDPGQGLRLIYYSQIVNDFQKGDIAEGYSVSREKKESFPLTVTSAQKNPTAFYLCASSMSSSGPYEQYFGPGTRLTVT.